Below are 3 T cell receptor beta chains sequenced from a single sample in a study of PD-L1 blockade in urothelial cancer. TCRdb's table, derived via immunoSEQ multiplex PCR, lists solely in-frame clones and lacks some. Here the sample spans around 60,000 clones, about four fifths being singletons. Time point indicated: pretreatment peripheral blood. The sample was PBMCs, taken around atezolizumab (anti-PD-L1) treatment. These receptors all come from a man aged 65-85 years with urothelial cancer.

The rearrangement links TRBV5-1 to TRBJ2-5, with D tentatively TRBD1 (6 bases). The V gene's germline CDR1 is SGHRS and CDR2 YFSETQ. Trimming removed 3 bases at V and 2 bases at J, with 14 bases between. The CDR3 extends over 15 amino acids. The CDR3: CASSSLGAVQETQYF. Here the CDR3 DNA reads TGCGCCAGCAGCTCCCTGGGGGCAGTACAAGAGACCCAGTACTTC.

V and J are TRBV21-1 and TRBJ1-3. TRBV21-1 is flagged as a pseudogene. The CDR3 is made up of 15 amino acids. The CDR3 loop is CASHPGGASGNTIYF. The CDR3 nucleotides read TGTGCCAGCCACCCGGGGGGGGCATCTGGAAACACCATATATTTT.

The chain combines TRBV10-3 with TRBJ1-1; D not resolved. Looked up from germline, CDR1 is ENHRY and CDR2 is SYGVKD. Trimming removed 10 bases at V and 3 bases at J, with 15 bases between. The CDR3 sequence is 13 residues long. The CDR3 region has the DNA TGTGCCACCCGTCCCCACCGGGACACTGAAGCTTTCTTT. It translates to CATRPHRDTEAFF.